Listed here are 29 T cell receptor beta chains from one sample, sequenced in a study of cytotoxic CD8 clonotypes in ibrutinib-treated CLL. The data were produced by immunoSEQ multiplex PCR, yet TCRdb's version contains in-frame clones alone and is incomplete. The data contain some 26,000 clones, roughly 85% of them seen just once; the ten biggest clones take up 8%. The sample consisted of PBMCs, taken after 24 months of ibrutinib treatment. The receptors stem from a human donor with chronic lymphocytic leukemia.

Written as DNA, the CDR3 is TGTGCCAGCAGCTTGGCGGCCGTCGCGGGAAACACCATATATTTT. Its protein product is CASSLAAVAGNTIYF. The J gene is TRBJ1-3, the V gene TRBV7-9; D is undetermined. Looked up from germline, CDR1 is SEHNR and CDR2 is FQNEAQ (reference sequence). V lost 3 bases, J lost 4 bases, and 13 bases lay in between. The CDR3 sequence is 15 residues long. Full variable domain (missing parts from reference TRBV7-9 and TRBJ1-3): DTGVSQNPRHKITKRGQNVTFRCDPISEHNRLYWYRQTLGQGPEFLTYFQNEAQLEKSRLLSDRFSAERPKGSFSTLEIQRTEQGDSAMYLCASSLAAVAGNTIYFGEGSWLTVV.

The chain employs TRBV19 and TRBJ2-2; 10 positions agree with TRBD2. The J segment lost 7 bases and the V segment lost 3 bases, leaving 5 bases of the junction unmatched. Germline loops: CDR1 LNHDA, CDR2 SQIVND (reference sequence). The CDR3 has 15 amino acids. CDR3 sequence reads: CASSITSGAGGELFF. The CDR3 DNA follows: TGTGCCAGTAGTATCACTAGCGGGGCCGGCGGGGAGCTGTTTTTT.

The CDR3 reads CASSMGLAGGPVQETQYF. CDR3 in DNA: TGTGCCAGTAGTATGGGACTAGCGGGGGGCCCCGTCCAAGAGACCCAGTACTTC. The chain uses TRBV19 and TRBJ2-5; 15 bases match TRBD2. The germline V gene encodes CDR1 LNHDA and CDR2 SQIVND (reference sequence). The ends lost 3 bases at V and 1 base at J; junction bases unmatched: 6. CDR3 length: 18 amino acids.

The V gene is TRBV20-1, the J gene TRBJ1-1; D gene unclear. CDR3 length: 11 amino acids. The V end was cut by 2 bases, the J end by 1 base, with 2 bases between. Germline V lookup: CDR1 DFQATT, CDR2 SNEGSKA (reference sequence). The CDR3 DNA sequence: TGCAGTGCTAGACAGAACACTGAAGCTTTCTTT. Its protein product is CSARQNTEAFF.

The V and J genes are TRBV2 and TRBJ1-2; no clear D gene. The CDR3 is 11 amino acids. From germline, CDR1 is SNHLY and CDR2 FYNNEI. Trimming pared 4 bases from V and 7 bases from J, leaving 7 bases between. CDR3: CASSVGSGYTF. Written as DNA, the CDR3 is TGTGCCAGCAGTGTGGGTAGTGGCTACACCTTC.

The gene calls are TRBV5-1 and TRBJ2-6; TRBD2 might be the D (6 bases). Germline values: CDR1 SGHRS, CDR2 YFSETQ. The V and J ends lost 1 base and 0 bases respectively, with 14 bases between them. The length of the CDR3 is 18 residues. CDR3 amino acids: CASSLLAWGVSGANVLTF. CDR3 DNA sequence: TGCGCCAGCAGCTTGTTAGCGTGGGGGGTCTCTGGGGCCAACGTCCTGACTTTC.

V gene TRBV5-4 combines with J gene TRBJ2-4; TRBD1 or TRBD2 may be the D gene (5 bases each). CDR3 size: 14 residues. V was pared by 4 bases and J by 3 bases, with 11 bases between. In germline, CDR1 is SGHNT, CDR2 YYREEE (reference sequence). For the CDR3, the DNA is TGTGCCAGCAGCCCCAGGGACGGCAAAAACATTCAGTACTTC. Amino acids: CASSPRDGKNIQYF.

The chain uses TRBV2 and TRBJ1-2; D is ambiguous. V was shortened by 9 bases and J by 0 bases, with 11 bases between the two germline ends. This CDR3 contains 13 residues. Germline V gives CDR1 SNHLY, CDR2 FYNNEI. The CDR3 DNA sequence: TGTGCCAGTAATGAGGGCCCTAACTATGGCTACACCTTC. Its protein is CASNEGPNYGYTF. The complete variable domain, with remaining parts taken from reference TRBV2 and TRBJ1-2, reads EPEVTQTPSHQVTQMGQEVILRCVPISNHLYFYWYRQILGQKVEFLVSFYNNEISEKSEIFDDQFSVERPDGSNFTLKIRSTKLEDSAMYFCASNEGPNYGYTFGSGTRLTVV.

This chain connects TRBV5-6 to TRBJ2-2; D perhaps matches TRBD1 (5 bases). The V gene's germline CDR1 is SGHDT and CDR2 YYEEEE. V was trimmed by 2 bases and J by 3 bases, leaving 8 bases between them. CDR3 size: 14 residues. CDR3 coding DNA: TGTGCCAGCAGCTTTGACAGACACACCGGGGAGCTGTTTTTT. Its protein is CASSFDRHTGELFF.

In the case of this clone: At one end the junction does not follow the germline gene, possibly because of a read error. V and J are TRBV7-7 and TRBJ2-1; 7 bases agree with TRBD2. CDR3 size: 18 residues. CDR1 and CDR2 (germline): SSHAT, FNYEAQ (reference sequence). CDR3 residues: CASSLGTTRSKRYNEQFF. DNA for the CDR3: TGTGCTAGCAGCTTGGGGACTACCCGTTCGAAGAGGTACAATGAGCAGTTCTTC. Full variable domain (outside the CDR3, taken from reference TRBV7-7 and TRBJ2-1): GAGVSQSPRYKVTKRGQDVTLRCDPISSHATLYWYQQALGQGPEFLTYFNYEAQPDKSGLPSDRFSAERPEGSISTLTIQRTEQRDSAMYRCASSLGTTRSKRYNEQFFGPGTRLTVL.

A single count supports this clone. At one of its ends the junction is not consistent with the germline gene, which may arise from a read error. The chain couples TRBV15 to TRBJ2-7; 10 bases fit TRBD1. The CDR3 covers 13 residues. Per the germline V gene, CDR1 is LNHNV and CDR2 is YYDKDF (reference sequence). The CDR3 DNA sequence: TGTGCCACCAGCAGAAATCGACAGGGGGCGTCCAACTTC. The encoded protein is CATSRNRQGASNF.

The rearrangement links TRBV4-1 to TRBJ2-7; D ambiguous. This CDR3 region has 14 residues. Germline CDR1 MGHRA, CDR2 YSYEKL. Trimming shortened V by 0 bases and J by 7 bases, and 13 bases separated the two germline ends. The CDR3 DNA is TGCGCCAGCAGCCAAGATAGGGCGATCTGGGAGCAGTACTTC. Residues: CASSQDRAIWEQYF.

J is TRBJ1-1 and V is TRBV7-9, with 7 bases that match TRBD1. In germline, CDR1 is SEHNR, CDR2 FQNEAQ (reference sequence). CDR3 size: 14 residues. The V segment lost 3 bases and the J segment 6 bases; nucleotides outside the gene matches: 7. The DNA of the CDR3 is TGTGCCAGCAGCTTTTCGACAGGGCTCCCTGAAGCTTTCTTT. It is translated as CASSFSTGLPEAFF.

This rearrangement joins TRBV15 to TRBJ2-2; D is uncertain. The CDR3 is made up of 14 amino acids. Germline V gene lookup returns CDR1 LNHNV and CDR2 YYDKDF (reference sequence). Trimming took off 6 bases at V and 1 base at J, with 9 bases between the two ends. The CDR3 DNA reads TGTGCCACCAGTCCCGAGGTGAACACCGGGGAGCTGTTTTTT. As protein: CATSPEVNTGELFF.

The chain combines TRBV11-2 with TRBJ2-3, with 7 bases that match TRBD1. Germline V CDR1 and CDR2: SGHAT, FQNNGV. CDR3 size: 16 residues. Trimming cost V 5 bases and J 1 base; bases outside gene matches: 9. CDR3 bases: TGTGCCAGCAGCGCCCCACAGGGGTGGGGCACAGATACGCAGTATTTT. Protein product: CASSAPQGWGTDTQYF.

This sequence joins TRBV7-3 and TRBJ2-5, with D uncertain. CDR1 and CDR2 from the germline V gene are SGHTA and FQGTGA. This CDR3 comprises 13 residues. V was clipped by 5 bases and J by 7 bases, with 14 bases between them. CDR3 sequence (DNA): TGTGCCAGCAGCCCCCGTGGGGTATCGACCCAGTACTTC. Its protein is CASSPRGVSTQYF.

V usage is TRBV30 and J usage is TRBJ2-1; D not certain. The germline V gene encodes CDR1 GTSNPN and CDR2 SVGIG (reference sequence). This CDR3 is built from 13 residues. V lost 0 bases and J lost 4, with 7 bases in between. This CDR3 reads CAWSVSLYNEQFF. As DNA, the CDR3 is TGTGCCTGGAGTGTATCCCTTTACAATGAGCAGTTCTTC.

The J gene is TRBJ1-1, the V gene TRBV5-1, with a possible D match to TRBD1 (6 bases). The germline V gene has CDR1 SGHRS and CDR2 YFSETQ. Trimming removed 5 bases at V and 4 bases at J, with 12 bases between. The CDR3 loop spans 13 amino acids. Written as DNA, the CDR3 is TGCGCCAGCAGTTACCAGGGGAGCACTGAAGCTTTCTTT. Amino acids: CASSYQGSTEAFF. The variable domain in full, with the rest retrieved from reference TRBV5-1 and TRBJ1-1, is KAGVTQTPRYLIKTRGQQVTLSCSPISGHRSVSWYQQTPGQGLQFLFEYFSETQRNKGNFPGRFSGRQFSNSRSEMNVSTLELGDSALYLCASSYQGSTEAFFGQGTRLTVV.

The chain has TRBV5-1 and TRBJ2-3, with a tentative D call TRBD2 (5 bases). Germline V gene data show CDR1 as SGHRS and CDR2 as YFSETQ. There are 15 residues in the CDR3. Trimming pared 2 bases from V and 2 bases from J, leaving 12 bases between. The CDR3 protein is CASSLRRVYTDTQYF. The CDR3 region has the DNA TGCGCCAGCAGCTTACGGCGGGTATACACAGATACGCAGTATTTT.

The chain is built from TRBV28 and TRBJ1-2; D might be TRBD1 (5 bases). V lost 6 bases and J lost 8, with 16 bases in between. The CDR3 runs to 13 residues. Germline CDR1 is MDHEN and CDR2 is SYDVKM. CDR3 protein: CASSSGGLSGYTF. In nucleotides, the CDR3 is TGTGCCAGCAGCTCCGGGGGACTGAGCGGCTACACCTTC.

This chain uses TRBV5-8 with TRBJ1-2; perhaps TRBD1 as D (5 bases). Looked up from germline, CDR1 is SGHTS and CDR2 is YDEGEE. V lost 4 bases, J lost 8 bases, and 18 bases lay in between. The CDR3 totals 14 residues. The CDR3 region is CASSPGRGWDGYTF. The CDR3 DNA sequence: TGTGCCAGCAGCCCAGGGCGCGGGTGGGACGGCTACACCTTC. The full variable domain, its missing parts supplied by reference TRBV5-8 and TRBJ1-2, is EAGVTQSPTHLIKTRGQQATLRCSPISGHTSVYWYQQALGLGLQFLLWYDEGEERNRGNFPPRFSGRQFPNYSSELNVNALELEDSALYLCASSPGRGWDGYTFGSGTRLTVV.

The rearrangement links TRBV7-2 to TRBJ1-2; D remains ambiguous. The V gene lost 1 base and the J gene lost 4 bases, with 13 bases spanning the gap. This CDR3 comprises 15 residues. Germline loops: CDR1 SGHTA, CDR2 FQGNSA. CDR3 loop: CASSLDAFESYGYTF. The DNA for the CDR3 is TGTGCCAGCAGCTTAGATGCGTTTGAGTCCTATGGCTACACCTTC.

The rearrangement uses TRBV7-9 and TRBJ1-4; 12 nucleotides line up with TRBD1. Germline V gene lookup returns CDR1 SEHNR and CDR2 FQNEAQ (reference sequence). This CDR3 spans 16 amino acids. Trimming cost V 3 bases and J 8 bases; bases outside gene matches: 7. The CDR3 is CASSFPGQGANEKLFF. Here the CDR3 DNA reads TGTGCCAGCAGCTTCCCGGGACAGGGGGCGAACGAAAAACTGTTTTTT.

V is TRBV5-1 and J is TRBJ2-7, with a weak D call TRBD1 (6 bases). Deletions cut 5 bases from V and 1 base from J, with 16 bases between. Germline assignment: CDR1 SGHRS and CDR2 YFSETQ. CDR3 length: 15 amino acids. DNA for the CDR3: TGCGCCAGCAGTCCGCGCCGGGACAATTCCTACGAGCAGTACTTC. Translated: CASSPRRDNSYEQYF.

This chain connects TRBV27 to TRBJ2-6; D might be TRBD2 (7 bases). Deletions cut 5 bases from V and 0 bases from J, with 17 bases between. CDR3 length equals 18 residues. CDR1 and CDR2 (germline): MNHEY, SMNVEV (reference sequence). The CDR3 sequence is CASSPPGGVASGANVLTF. In DNA, the CDR3 is TGTGCCAGCAGTCCGCCGGGGGGCGTCGCCTCTGGGGCCAACGTCCTGACTTTC.

The chain is built from TRBV6-1 and TRBJ1-1, with a tentative D call TRBD1 (6 bases). The V end lost 1 base, the J end lost 0 bases, and 15 bases lay between the germline ends. This CDR3 contains 17 residues. Germline V gives CDR1 MNHNS, CDR2 SASEGT. The CDR3 DNA follows: TGTGCCAGCAGTGAAGTACCCGGGACAAAAATGAACACTGAAGCTTTCTTT. It is translated as CASSEVPGTKMNTEAFF.

The J gene is TRBJ2-7, the V gene TRBV21-1; TRBD2, as called in the table, went unchecked against the DNA. TRBV21-1 is a listed pseudogene. CDR3 length: 16 residues. The CDR3 sequence is CASSTLRRTFNYEQYF. CDR3 nucleotides: TGTGCCAGCAGCACTCTCAGACGGACTTTTAACTACGAGCAGTACTTC.

This clone was seen a handful of times. J is TRBJ1-1 and V is TRBV6-5; D not resolved. This CDR3 contains 14 residues. V lost 2 bases and J 1 base, leaving 8 bases between the germline ends. CDR1 MNHEY and CDR2 SVGAGI come from the germline V gene. The CDR3 loop reads CASSYHPPNTEAFF. Written as DNA, the CDR3 is TGTGCCAGCAGTTACCACCCCCCGAACACTGAAGCTTTCTTT.

This chain connects TRBV10-3 to TRBJ2-1; TRBD2 agrees at 11 bases. This CDR3 is 16 amino acids long. The germline CDR1 and CDR2 sequences are ENHRY and SYGVKD. V lost 5 bases to trimming and J lost 10 bases; unmatched junction nucleotides: 13. Written as DNA, the CDR3 is TGTGCCATCAGTAGCGCTAGCGGGGGGCCGGGGGAGGAGCAGTTCTTC. Its translation is CAISSASGGPGEEQFF.